This passage covers 8 T cell receptor beta chains from one sample sequenced in a study of control samples from healthy donors and cancer patients. The assay was immunoSEQ multiplex PCR, and TCRdb's table has in-frame clones only and misses some. The sample has approximately 60,000 clones, roughly nine tenths seen once. The sample was PBMCs. Every receptor here comes from a woman in her forties or fifties with colorectal cancer.

This clone was seen just once. The same CDR3 arises from other DNA sequences in this sample as well. The chain combines TRBV9 with TRBJ2-1; TRBD2 aligns across 7 bases. CDR1 is SGDLS, CDR2 YYNGEE, per germline. After removal of 3 bases from V and 1 base from J, the junction contained 1 base not matched to a gene. There are 14 residues in the CDR3. CDR3 in DNA: TGTGCCAGCAGCGGTAGCGGGTCCTACAATGAGCAGTTCTTC. This sequence encodes CASSGSGSYNEQFF.

This clone was recorded a few times. V gene TRBV30 combines with J gene TRBJ1-4; D not certain. Germline V lookup: CDR1 GTSNPN, CDR2 SVGIG (reference sequence). This CDR3 has 16 amino acids. V lost 4 bases to trimming and J lost 2 bases, with 17 bases between them. CDR3 sequence (DNA): TGTGCCTGGAACGAAATCACGGGGTACACTAATGAAAAACTGTTTTTT. It is translated as CAWNEITGYTNEKLFF.

Relative to its sample, this clone is medium-sized. V is TRBV6-5 and J is TRBJ1-3, with D hard to call. The CDR3 has 14 residues. V lost 2 bases and J 6 bases, leaving 11 bases between the germline ends. The germline V gene has CDR1 MNHEY and CDR2 SVGAGI. The CDR3 DNA sequence: TGTGCCAGCAGTTACGATGGGTCCGCAAACACCATATATTTT. The encoded protein is CASSYDGSANTIYF.

The V and J genes are TRBV5-4 and TRBJ2-7; the D is unclear. CDR1 SGHNT and CDR2 YYREEE come from the germline V gene (reference sequence). CDR3 length: 13 amino acids. Trimming left V 0 bases short and J 4 bases short, with 8 bases between. CDR3 in DNA: TGTGCCAGCAGCTTGGAGGTGGCTTACGAGCAGTACTTC. It encodes CASSLEVAYEQYF.

The V call is TRBV7-3, the J call TRBJ2-1; D is unresolved. V was pared by 5 bases and J by 5 bases, with 13 bases between. The CDR3 spans 14 residues. Germline CDR1 is SGHTA and CDR2 is FQGTGA. CDR3 in amino acids: CASSPAGPHNEQFF. For the CDR3, the DNA is TGTGCCAGCAGCCCAGCCGGGCCCCACAATGAGCAGTTCTTC.

This rearrangement joins TRBV3-1 (or the pseudogene TRBV3-2) to TRBJ2-1; 10 nucleotides agree with TRBD2. The CDR3 contains 16 residues. V trimming: 4 bases; J trimming: 4 bases; junction bases outside the gene matches: 7. CDR1 LGHDT and CDR2 YNNKEL come from the germline V gene (reference sequence). For the CDR3, the DNA is TGTGCCAGCAGCCGGTCAACTAGCGGGGATTACAATGAGCAGTTCTTC. It translates to CASSRSTSGDYNEQFF.

The V call is TRBV9, the J call TRBJ2-5; D unclear. The V gene lost 0 bases and the J gene lost 6 bases, with 15 bases spanning the gap. Looked up from germline, CDR1 is SGDLS and CDR2 is YYNGEE. CDR3 size: 15 residues. The CDR3 protein is CASSVGGISSQTQYF. The CDR3 coding sequence is TGTGCCAGCAGCGTAGGCGGAATATCTTCGCAGACCCAGTACTTC. Full variable domain (remainder filled in from reference TRBV9 and TRBJ2-5): DSGVTQTPKHLITATGQRVTLRCSPRSGDLSVYWYQQSLDQGLQFLIQYYNGEERAKGNILERFSAQQFPDLHSELNLSSLELGDSALYFCASSVGGISSQTQYFGPGTRLLVL.

The chain joins TRBV7-7 to TRBJ2-1; 13 bases map to TRBD2. Germline V gene lookup returns CDR1 SSHAT and CDR2 FNYEAQ (reference sequence). This CDR3 is built from 15 residues. V was pared by 4 bases and J by 5 bases, with 2 bases of the junction left unmatched. As DNA, the CDR3 is TGTGCCAGCAGCTCGGGGACTAGCGGGAACAATGAGCAGTTCTTC. As protein: CASSSGTSGNNEQFF.